The source of this T cell receptor (beta chain) is a study of T-cell memory formation after mild COVID-19. V shed 4 bases, J shed 3 bases, and the junction held 9 bases outside the gene matches. Germline assignment: CDR1 SGHVS and CDR2 FNYEAQ. This CDR3 spans 15 amino acids. Each CDR3 protein gets one entry after TCRdb re-called the 5' RACE reads with MiXCR. This table has 310,000 or so distinct CDR3 sequences, less than 20% appearing once. The chain employs TRBV7-6 and TRBJ2-7; 7 bases are a match to TRBD1. The specimen was PBMCs or a T cell subset sorted from them (not recorded which). This sequence originates from a young man who had mild COVID-19 (a few samples of this study predate the infection). Cell type and time point are not known. The CDR3 coding sequence is TGTGCCAGCAGCTCATCAGGGGGTGTTGGCTACGAGCAGTACTTC. It encodes CASSSSGGVGYEQYF.